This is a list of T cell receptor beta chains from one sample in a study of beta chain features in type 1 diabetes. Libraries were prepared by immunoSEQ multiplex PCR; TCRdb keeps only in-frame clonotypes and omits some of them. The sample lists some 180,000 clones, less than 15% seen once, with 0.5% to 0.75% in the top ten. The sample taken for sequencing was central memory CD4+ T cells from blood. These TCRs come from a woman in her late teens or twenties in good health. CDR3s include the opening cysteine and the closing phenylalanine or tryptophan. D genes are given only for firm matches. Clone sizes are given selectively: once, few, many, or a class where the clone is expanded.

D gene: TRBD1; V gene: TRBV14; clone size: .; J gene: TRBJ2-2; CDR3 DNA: TGTGCCAGCAGCCGGACAGGTCGGGAGCTGTTTTTT; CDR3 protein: CASSRTGRELFF
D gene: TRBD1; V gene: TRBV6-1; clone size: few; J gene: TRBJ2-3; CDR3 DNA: TGTGCCAGCAGGACCGGGACAGACCGAGATACGCAGTATTTT; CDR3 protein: CASRTGTDRDTQYF
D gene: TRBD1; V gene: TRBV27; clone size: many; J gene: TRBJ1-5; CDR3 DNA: TGTGCCAGCAGTCCCGCCGGGACAGGGGGGAAACAGCCCCAGCATTTT; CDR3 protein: CASSPAGTGGKQPQHF
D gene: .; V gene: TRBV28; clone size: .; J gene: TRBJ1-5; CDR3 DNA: TGTGCCAGCAGTTTACCCGGTTCAGGATGGCAGCCCCAGCATTTT; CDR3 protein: CASSLPGSGWQPQHF
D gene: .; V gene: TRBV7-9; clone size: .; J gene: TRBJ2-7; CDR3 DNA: TGTGCCAGCAGCTCGACAGTGGACCCCTACGAGCAGTACTTC; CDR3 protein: CASSSTVDPYEQYF
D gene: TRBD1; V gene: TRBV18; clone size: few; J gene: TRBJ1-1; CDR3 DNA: TGTGCCAGCTCACCGAGACAGGGACCGAACACTGAAGCTTTCTTT; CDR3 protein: CASSPRQGPNTEAFF
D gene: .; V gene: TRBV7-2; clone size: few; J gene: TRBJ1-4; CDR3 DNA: TGTGCCAGCAGCCCTTACTTCGGTGCAACTAATGAAAAACTGTTTTTT; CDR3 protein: CASSPYFGATNEKLFF
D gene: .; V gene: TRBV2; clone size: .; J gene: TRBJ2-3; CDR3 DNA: TGTGCCAGCAGTGAAACTAGGAGGACAGATACGCAGTATTTT; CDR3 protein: CASSETRRTDTQYF
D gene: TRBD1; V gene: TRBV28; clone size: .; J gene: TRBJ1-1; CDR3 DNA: TGTGCCAGCAGTCCAAGCACGACAGGGGTGAACACTGAAGCTTTCTTT; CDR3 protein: CASSPSTTGVNTEAFF
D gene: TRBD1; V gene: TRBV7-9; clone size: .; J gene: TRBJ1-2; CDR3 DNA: TGTGCCAGCAGCTTTCAGGGGGCCCGGGGTCGCTACACCTTC; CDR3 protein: CASSFQGARGRYTF
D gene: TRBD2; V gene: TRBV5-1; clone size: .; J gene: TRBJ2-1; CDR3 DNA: TGCGCCAGCAGGCGGGAGTACAATGAGCAGTTCTTC; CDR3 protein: CASRREYNEQFF
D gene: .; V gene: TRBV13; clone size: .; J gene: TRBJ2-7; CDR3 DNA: TGTGCCAGCAGGGGAACCTCGACAGTCTTCGGGGAGCAGTACTTC; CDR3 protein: CASRGTSTVFGEQYF
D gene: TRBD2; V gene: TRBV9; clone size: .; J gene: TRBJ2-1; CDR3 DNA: TGTGCCAGCAGCGTTACTAGCGGGAGTTACAATGAGCAGTTCTTC; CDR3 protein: CASSVTSGSYNEQFF
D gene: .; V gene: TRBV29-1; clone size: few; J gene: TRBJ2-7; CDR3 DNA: TGCAGCGCGGCGTTTAGGGGTGGCGAGCAGTACTTC; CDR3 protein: CSAAFRGGEQYF
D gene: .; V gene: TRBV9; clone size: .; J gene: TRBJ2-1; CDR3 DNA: TGTGCCAGCAGCGCGCCGGGACTCCGAAGCCCCCATGAGCAGTTCTTC; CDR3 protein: CASSAPGLRSPHEQFF
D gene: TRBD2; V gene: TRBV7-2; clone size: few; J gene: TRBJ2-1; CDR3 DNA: TGTGCCAGCAGCTTAGGGACTAGCGGGACAGGAGAGCAGTTCTTC; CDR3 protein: CASSLGTSGTGEQFF
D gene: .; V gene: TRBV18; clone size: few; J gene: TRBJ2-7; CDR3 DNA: TGTGCCAGCTCACCCCGGGGTAGCGGCGTTTCCTACGAGCAGTACTTC; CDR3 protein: CASSPRGSGVSYEQYF
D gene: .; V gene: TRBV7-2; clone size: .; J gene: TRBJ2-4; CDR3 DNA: TGTGCCAGCAGCTTAGGCTACAGGGCGGCCAAAAACATTCAGTACTTC; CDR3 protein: CASSLGYRAAKNIQYF
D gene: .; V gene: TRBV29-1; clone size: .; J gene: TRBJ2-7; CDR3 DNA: TGCAGCGTTGGGGGAGGTGTTGGAAGCCGGGACGAGCAGTACTTC; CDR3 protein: CSVGGGVGSRDEQYF
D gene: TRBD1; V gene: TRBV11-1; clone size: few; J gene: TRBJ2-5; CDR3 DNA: TGTGCCAGCAGCTTAGTACAAACAGGGGGAACAGAGACCCAGTACTTC; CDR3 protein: CASSLVQTGGTETQYF
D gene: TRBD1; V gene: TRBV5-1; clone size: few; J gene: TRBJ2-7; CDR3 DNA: TGCGCCAGCAGCTTGTCCTCCGGGACAGGGATCGGCGAGCAGTACTTC; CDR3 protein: CASSLSSGTGIGEQYF
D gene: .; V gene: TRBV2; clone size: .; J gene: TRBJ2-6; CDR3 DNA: TGTGCCCGAAGCGGACGCTCTGGGGCCAACGTCCTGACTTTC; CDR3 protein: CARSGRSGANVLTF
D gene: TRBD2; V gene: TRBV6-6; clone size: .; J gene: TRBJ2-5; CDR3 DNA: TGTGCCAGCAGTTACCGGCGGGAGCAAGAGACCCAGTACTTC; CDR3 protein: CASSYRREQETQYF